This T cell receptor (beta chain) was recorded in a study of control samples from healthy donors and cancer patients. TCRdb's copy holds only in-frame clones and misses some; the assay was immunoSEQ multiplex PCR. The profile shows 64,000 or so clones, about 92% of them singletons. The V gene's germline CDR1 is KGHSH and CDR2 LQKENI. Trimming cost V 6 bases and J 8 bases, with 19 bases left between them. The CDR3 sequence is 15 residues long. This rearrangement joins TRBV18 to TRBJ1-4; tentative D call: TRBD1 (5 bases). The receptor comes from a man aged 35-49 years with colorectal cancer. Sequenced: PBMCs. The CDR3 bases are TGTGCCAGCTCCCGCGGCAGGGAAAGAGGGGAAAAACTGTTTTTT. Encoded protein: CASSRGRERGEKLFF.